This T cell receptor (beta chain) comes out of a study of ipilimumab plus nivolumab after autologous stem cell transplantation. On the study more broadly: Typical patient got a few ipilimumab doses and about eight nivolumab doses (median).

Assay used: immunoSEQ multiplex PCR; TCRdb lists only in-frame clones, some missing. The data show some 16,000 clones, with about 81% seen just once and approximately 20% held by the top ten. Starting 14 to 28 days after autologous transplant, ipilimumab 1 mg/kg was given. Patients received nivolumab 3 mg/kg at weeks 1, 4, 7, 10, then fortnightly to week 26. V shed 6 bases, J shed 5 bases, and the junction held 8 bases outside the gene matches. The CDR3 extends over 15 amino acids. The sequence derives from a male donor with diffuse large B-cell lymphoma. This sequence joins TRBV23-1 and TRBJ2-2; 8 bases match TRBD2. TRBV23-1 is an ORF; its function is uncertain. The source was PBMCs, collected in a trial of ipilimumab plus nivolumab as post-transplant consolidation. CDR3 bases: TGCGCCAGCAGCTGGCGAGCGGGGGAAACCGGGGAGCTGTTTTTT. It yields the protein CASSWRAGETGELFF.